The clone carrying this T cell receptor (beta chain) was seen only a few times. No antigen is known for it. One entry per CDR3 protein results from TCRdb running MiXCR on the reads. The sample holds roughly 150,000 distinct CDR3 sequences, 17% seen once. Trimming took 5 bases from V and 5 from J; bases not matched to a gene: 11. The CDR3 sequence is 16 residues long. Looked up from germline, CDR1 is SGHTA and CDR2 is FQGNSA. This entry comes from a study of T cell repertoires in cytomegalovirus infection. Study-wide points: CMV-specific HLA-C-restricted TCR beta clonotypes dominated the ex vivo response.

Specimen: CD8+ T cells from PBMCs. The TCR comes from a human donor in good health (CMV status not recorded). Some clones in this sample may be carry-over from other donors' samples. V usage is TRBV7-2 and J usage is TRBJ2-5, with 10 bases that match TRBD2. The CDR3 nucleotides read TGTGCCAGCAGCCTCAGGGTAGCGGGGGGCCGGGAGACCCAGTACTTC. This codes for CASSLRVAGGRETQYF. The variable domain in full, completed from reference TRBV7-2 and TRBJ2-5, reads GAGVSQSPSNKVTEKGKDVELRCDPISGHTALYWYRQSLGQGLEFLIYFQGNSAPDKSGLPSDRFSAERTGGSVSTLTIQRTQQEDSAVYLCASSLRVAGGRETQYFGPGTRLLVL.